This T cell receptor beta chain was recovered during a study of spatial heterogeneity in lung cancer. Trimming left V 4 bases short and J 5 bases short, with 14 bases between. The CDR3 consists of 14 residues. Germline V gene lookup returns CDR1 GTSNPN and CDR2 SVGIG (reference sequence). By share, this clonotype ranks as large. A library made for alpha chains picked up this beta chain off target, so its size means little. TCRdb re-called the 5' RACE reads through MiXCR, storing one row per CDR3 protein. This sample yields some 970 distinct CDR3 sequences, of which less than 60% are seen a single time; about 45% belongs to the top ten. The time point here: sample taken at primary tumor resection. Frozen PBMC, nontumor lung or tumor provided whole RNA, which was sequenced unsorted.

This chain links TRBV30 with TRBJ2-2; TRBD1 might be the D (6 bases). Sequenced here: PBMCs, sampled at surgery. The sequence came from a male donor with early-stage non-small cell lung cancer. The CDR3 bases are TGTGCCTGGAAGAAAGGGGGAGATACCGGGGAGCTGTTTTTT. Protein: CAWKKGGDTGELFF.